The sequence of this T cell receptor beta chain was determined in a study of spatial heterogeneity in lung cancer. Time point indicated: blood at routine non-recurrence follow-up after resection. Whole RNA came from tumor, nontumor lung or frozen PBMC and was sequenced without being sorted. This clonotype came up many times. This CDR3 region has 14 residues. Trimming took 10 bases from V and 2 from J, leaving 18 bases between them. Looked up from germline, CDR1 is MNHEY and CDR2 is SVGEGT. TCRdb called the 5' RACE reads again in MiXCR, with one record for every CDR3 protein. Of roughly 120,000 distinct CDR3 sequences listed, 9% to 15% are singletons.

The sample in question was PBMCs, obtained at follow-up. J is TRBJ2-7 and V is TRBV6-2 or TRBV6-3; maybe TRBD1 (6 bases). The TCR originated in a male donor with early-stage non-small cell lung cancer. In nucleotides, the CDR3 is TGTGCCACCACCCTCGACAGGTTCACCTACGAGCAGTACTTC. This sequence encodes CATTLDRFTYEQYF.